This is a list of T cell receptor beta chains from one sample in a study of blood T cell repertoires in COVID-19. Produced via immunoSEQ multiplex PCR; TCRdb's table is partial and in-frame only. The table has about 140,000 clones, roughly 84% seen once. Sequences were obtained from peripheral blood. These receptor sequences come from a woman aged 55-69 years with acute or convalescent COVID-19. Both conserved end residues are part of each CDR3. Each record gives: J gene, V gene, clone size, D gene, CDR3 DNA, CDR3 protein. A D gene is named only where the DNA matches it firmly. Only some rows state a clone size, as once, few, many or a class for expanded clones.

TRBJ1-6	TRBV30	once	TRBD1	TGTGCCTGGAGTGGACAGGGGAATTCACCCCTCCACTTT	CAWSGQGNSPLHF
TRBJ1-1	TRBV7-2	-	TRBD1	TGTGCCAGCAGCTTAGCAGGGGGCTCTGAAGCTTTCTTT	CASSLAGGSEAFF
TRBJ2-1	TRBV18	-	TRBD1	TGTGCCAGCTCACCAATCCACAGGGGTAATGAGCAGTTCTTC	CASSPIHRGNEQFF
TRBJ2-1	TRBV7-9	few	TRBD2	TGTGCCAGCAGCTTACATGGGACTAGCGGGAGGGCCCGGTACAATGAGCAGTTCTTC	CASSLHGTSGRARYNEQFF
TRBJ2-3	TRBV28	-	-	TGTGCCAGCAGTTTACAAACAGATACGCAGTATTTT	CASSLQTDTQYF
TRBJ2-7	TRBV11-3	few	-	TGTGCCAGCAGCGCCCGAGGAGGGAACTCCTACGAGCAGTACTTC	CASSARGGNSYEQYF
TRBJ1-1	TRBV12-3/TRBV12-4	-	-	TGTGCCAGCAGTCCATTGAACACTGAAGCTTTCTTT	CASSPLNTEAFF
TRBJ2-7	TRBV18	-	-	TGTGCCAGCTCCCCCCTGGAGGGCGGGGACGAGCAGTACTTC	CASSPLEGGDEQYF
TRBJ1-1	TRBV19	-	-	TGTGCCAGTAAAAGGGGGAAGAACACTGAAGCTTTCTTT	CASKRGKNTEAFF
TRBJ1-6	TRBV10-1	-	TRBD1	TGCGCCAGCAGTGACCAGAAGGGACAGGGAATCAGCTCCTATAATTCACCCCTCCACTTT	CASSDQKGQGISSYNSPLHF
TRBJ1-3	TRBV28	-	-	TGTGCCAGCAGTCCTAGTCCTGGAAACACCATATATTTT	CASSPSPGNTIYF
TRBJ1-5	TRBV27	-	-	TGTGCCAGCAGTTTATTATCGGTTGGTAGCAATCAGCCCCAGCATTTT	CASSLLSVGSNQPQHF
TRBJ1-3	TRBV4-3	-	-	TGCGCCAGCAGCCAAGTCGGGGGGTCAAGTGGAAACACCATATATTTT	CASSQVGGSSGNTIYF
TRBJ2-2	TRBV6-1	-	-	TGTGCCAGCAGTGAACAGTACAGGGCCACCGGGGAGCTGTTTTTT	CASSEQYRATGELFF
TRBJ1-2	TRBV28	-	-	TGTGCCAGCAGTTACGAAGGGAGTTACTATGGCTACACCTTC	CASSYEGSYYGYTF
TRBJ1-1	TRBV24-1	-	TRBD1	TGTGCCACCAGTGATGAGGCAGGGGGCTCAACTTTCTTT	CATSDEAGGSTFF
TRBJ1-2	TRBV28	-	-	TGTGCCAGCAGTTTAACAGGGCGCTACACCTTC	CASSLTGRYTF
TRBJ1-5	TRBV24-1	-	-	TGTGCCACCAGTGAGTCGGGGGGTGAAAGCAATCAGCCCCAGCATTTT	CATSESGGESNQPQHF
TRBJ2-2	TRBV7-6	-	TRBD2	TGTGCCAGCAGCCGGACCACGGGAGGCGGGAGGGCCACCGGCGGGGAGCTGTTTTTT	CASSRTTGGGRATGGELFF
TRBJ2-3	TRBV27	-	TRBD2	TGTGCCAGCAGGCAACTAGCGGGAGGATCAGATACGCAGTATTTT	CASRQLAGGSDTQYF
TRBJ2-5	TRBV9	-	-	TGTGCCAGCAGCGGACGGACAGAACAAGAGACCCAGTACTTC	CASSGRTEQETQYF
TRBJ2-1	TRBV5-1	-	TRBD2	TGCGCCAGCAGCTTGGGAGGGACTAGCAGCTACAATGAGCAGTTCTTC	CASSLGGTSSYNEQFF
TRBJ2-1	TRBV5-1	-	-	TGCGCCAGCAGGGAACGGGTAAACAATGAGCAGTTCTTC	CASRERVNNEQFF
TRBJ1-4	TRBV6-5	-	TRBD1	TGTGCCAGCATCGCCGGGGGACAGCTGAATGAAAAACTGTTTTTT	CASIAGGQLNEKLFF
TRBJ1-1	TRBV19	-	-	TGTGCCAGTAGTCCACTGGACAGGAACACTGAAGCTTTCTTT	CASSPLDRNTEAFF
TRBJ2-7	TRBV29-1	-	-	TGCAGCGTTGTGTCAGGGGGGACCTACGAGCAGTACTTC	CSVVSGGTYEQYF
TRBJ1-1	TRBV4-1	-	-	TGCGCCAGCAGCCCTCGGGGTACTGAAGCTTTCTTT	CASSPRGTEAFF
TRBJ2-1	TRBV7-9	once	TRBD2	TGTGCCAGCAGCCCTAGGACTAGCGGGAGGGCCCTGAATGAGCAGTTCTTC	CASSPRTSGRALNEQFF
TRBJ1-1	TRBV10-3	-	-	TGTGCCAGCGAAACAGAGATGAACACTGAAGCTTTCTTT	CASETEMNTEAFF
TRBJ1-3	TRBV6-5	-	TRBD1	TGTGCCAGCAGCCTCGGGACAGGGGGTAACACCATATATTTT	CASSLGTGGNTIYF
TRBJ2-3	TRBV28	few	TRBD1	TGTGCCAGCGCACGCGACAGGGCTTTCGGCACAGATACGCAGTATTTT	CASARDRAFGTDTQYF
TRBJ2-3	TRBV6-1	-	-	TGTGCCAGCAGTGACCCCGCCGCCTGGGCCCTTGGCCAGAACACAGATACGCAGTATTTT	CASSDPAAWALGQNTDTQYF
TRBJ1-5	TRBV21-1	-	-	TGTGCCAGACGCCGGACAGGGGGTGAGGGTCAGCCCCAGCATTTT	CARRRTGGEGQPQHF
TRBJ2-2	TRBV7-2	-	-	TGTGCCAGCAGCCCGACTAGAGTCGGGGAGCTGTTTTTT	CASSPTRVGELFF
TRBJ1-2	TRBV27	once	-	TGTGCCAGCAGCACAGGGAGGGGGGTAGGCTACACCTTC	CASSTGRGVGYTF
TRBJ2-1	TRBV12-3/TRBV12-4	-	-	TGTGCCAGCAGTCTCGGCTTAGGGGATTCGGTACTCTTC	CASSLGLGDSVLF
TRBJ1-5	TRBV18	-	-	TGTGCCAGCTCACCGCAAGGAGGCAATCAGCCCCAGCATTTT	CASSPQGGNQPQHF
TRBJ1-2	TRBV3-1/TRBV3-2	-	-	TGTGCCAGCAGCTCCTCGGGGGGTCTTGTCTATGGCTACACCTTC	CASSSSGGLVYGYTF
TRBJ1-1	TRBV9	-	-	TGTGCCAGCAGCGTAGATGCAGGGATGAACACTGAAGCTTTCTTT	CASSVDAGMNTEAFF
TRBJ1-2	TRBV29-1	many	-	TGCAGCGTTCGAGACAGCTATGGCTACACCTTC	CSVRDSYGYTF
TRBJ1-5	TRBV9	-	-	TGTGCCAGCAGCGGGTGGGGCGGTAGCAATCAGCCCCAGCATTTT	CASSGWGGSNQPQHF
TRBJ1-4	TRBV10-3	-	TRBD1	TGTGCCATCAGTTTTTCTCCGGGACAGGGACCAGAAAAACTGTTTTTT	CAISFSPGQGPEKLFF
TRBJ1-1	TRBV7-8	-	-	TGTGCCAGCAGCCCGGGAGGAAGGGAAGAACCGCTGGCTTTCTTT	CASSPGGREEPLAFF
TRBJ2-2	TRBV3-1/TRBV3-2	-	TRBD1	TGTGCCAGCAGCCAAGGAAGGGGGCGGACCGGGGAGCTGTTTTTT	CASSQGRGRTGELFF
TRBJ1-6	TRBV9	-	TRBD1	TGTGCCAGCAGCGTAGAGGGACAGTTTAATTTACCCCTCCACTTT	CASSVEGQFNLPLHF
TRBJ2-2	TRBV7-6	-	TRBD1	TGTGCCAGCAGCCGCTCGACTAAGGACGTGGGGACAGGGCTCTCTGAGGAGCTGTTTTTT	CASSRSTKDVGTGLSEELFF
TRBJ2-7	TRBV6-5	-	-	TGTGCCAGCAGTTACCTCCCCGGGAGTAAGGACGAGCAGTACTTC	CASSYLPGSKDEQYF
TRBJ1-1	TRBV27	few	TRBD1	TGTGCCAGCAGTTGGGGACAGTCTCGCACTGAAGCTTTCTTT	CASSWGQSRTEAFF
TRBJ2-5	TRBV20-1	few	TRBD2	TGCAGTGCTGGACTAGCGGAGACCCAGTACTTC	CSAGLAETQYF
TRBJ1-4	TRBV28	-	-	TGTGCCAGCAGTACACGACTTGCAACTAATGAAAAACTGTTTTTT	CASSTRLATNEKLFF
TRBJ2-2	TRBV29-1	-	-	TGCAGCGTTGTACTCGGGATAGATCGCACCGGGGAGCTGTTTTTT	CSVVLGIDRTGELFF
TRBJ1-6	TRBV4-1	-	-	TGCGCCAGCAGCCCTGCGGGGTCACCCCTCCACTTT	CASSPAGSPLHF
TRBJ1-5	TRBV28	-	-	TGTGCCAGCAAATCCGATTGGGAGGGTAATCAGCCCCAGCATTTT	CASKSDWEGNQPQHF
TRBJ1-3	TRBV25-1	-	-	TGTGCCAGCAGTGAATACTACCTCTCTGGAAACACCATATATTTT	CASSEYYLSGNTIYF
TRBJ2-7	TRBV25-1	-	-	TGTGCCAGCAGTGAAATGGTGGAGAGAGGGGAGGTCTACGAGCAGTACTTC	CASSEMVERGEVYEQYF
TRBJ2-1	TRBV30	-	-	TGTGCCTGGTGGGGGGTCCCCGGGGATGAGCAGTTCTTC	CAWWGVPGDEQFF
TRBJ1-2	TRBV6-2/TRBV6-3	few	-	TGTGCCAGCAGCCAGGGACTGACCTATGGCTACACCTTC	CASSQGLTYGYTF
TRBJ2-2	TRBV19	-	TRBD2	TGTGCCAGTAGTATATTGGGACTAGCGGGAGCAGGGACCGGGGAGCTGTTTTTT	CASSILGLAGAGTGELFF
TRBJ2-3	TRBV4-1	-	TRBD2	TGCGCCAGCAGCCAACCCACTAGCGGGAGAAAGGGTGATACGCAGTATTTT	CASSQPTSGRKGDTQYF